This is a list of T cell receptor beta chains from one sample in a study of T cell repertoires in ileal Crohn's disease. The method was immunoSEQ multiplex PCR; TCRdb's version includes in-frame clones alone and lacks a portion of them. The sample includes some 15,000 clones, more than 60% seen only once; the top ten take under 4.5%. Sequenced material: ileal tissue. The receptor set was obtained from an adult with Crohn's disease. Each CDR3 is given with its conserved first and last residue. The D gene is left open where the match is weak. Clone sizes are given selectively: once, few, many, or a class where the clone is expanded.

d_call clone_size j_call cdr3_length v_call cdr3_aa cdr3_nt
TRBD1 . TRBJ2-2 15 TRBV7-3 CASSSDRANTGELFF TGTGCCAGCAGCTCAGACAGGGCGAACACCGGGGAGCTGTTTTTT
. . TRBJ2-5 13 TRBV7-9 CASSLGGIETQYF TGTGCCAGCAGCCTAGGGGGGATTGAGACCCAGTACTTC
. . TRBJ2-1 16 TRBV7-2 CASSSPRAKSYNEQFF TGTGCCAGCAGCTCCCCCCGGGCCAAATCCTACAATGAGCAGTTCTTC
. few TRBJ2-7 14 TRBV5-6 CASSFGVNSYEQYF TGTGCCAGCAGCTTTGGTGTCAATTCCTACGAGCAGTACTTC
. few TRBJ1-2 14 TRBV12-5 CASGLGASYYGYTF TGTGCTAGTGGTTTGGGGGCGTCTTACTATGGCTACACCTTC
TRBD1 . TRBJ1-1 14 TRBV18 CASSQGAGNTEAFF TGTGCCAGCTCACAGGGGGCCGGGAACACTGAAGCTTTCTTT
TRBD1 . TRBJ2-3 15 TRBV5-5 CASSLTGGRTDTQYF TGTGCCAGCAGCTTGACAGGGGGCAGGACAGATACGCAGTATTTT
. . TRBJ1-4 15 TRBV2 CASVPGRGRFEKLFF TGTGCCAGCGTCCCCGGGAGAGGGAGGTTTGAAAAACTGTTTTTT
. . TRBJ2-7 15 TRBV18 CASSPRTGRVHEQYF TGTGCCAGCTCACCCAGGACAGGGAGGGTCCACGAGCAGTACTTC
. . TRBJ2-3 18 TRBV18 CASSPNLAGGGGTDTQYF TGTGCCAGCTCACCGAACTTGGCCGGGGGTGGAGGCACAGATACGCAGTATTTT
. . TRBJ2-5 13 TRBV2 CASRRGRQETQYF TGTGCCAGCAGGCGGGGACGACAAGAGACCCAGTACTTC
TRBD1 . TRBJ1-1 14 TRBV5-6 CASSLDRGITEAFF TGTGCCAGCAGCTTGGACAGGGGGATCACTGAAGCTTTCTTT
. . TRBJ2-1 14 TRBV19 CASSMAAGYNEQFF TGTGCCAGTAGTATGGCGGCGGGATACAATGAGCAGTTCTTC
. . TRBJ2-1 13 TRBV4-2 CASSQVKSGEQFF TGTGCCAGCAGCCAAGTTAAGTCAGGGGAGCAGTTCTTC
TRBD1 . TRBJ1-2 13 TRBV18 CASSPGQGNGYTF TGTGCCAGCTCCCCGGGACAGGGGAATGGCTACACCTTC